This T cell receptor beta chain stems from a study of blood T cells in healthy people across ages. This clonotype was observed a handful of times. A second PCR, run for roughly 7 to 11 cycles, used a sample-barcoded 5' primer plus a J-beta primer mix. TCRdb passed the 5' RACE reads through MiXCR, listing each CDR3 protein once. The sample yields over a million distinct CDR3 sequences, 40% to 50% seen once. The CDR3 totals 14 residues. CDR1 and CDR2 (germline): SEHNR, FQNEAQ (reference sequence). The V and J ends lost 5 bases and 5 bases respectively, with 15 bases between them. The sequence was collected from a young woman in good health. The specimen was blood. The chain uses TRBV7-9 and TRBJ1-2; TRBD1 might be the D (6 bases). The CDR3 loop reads CASSQTGTSYGYTF. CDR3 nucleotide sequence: TGTGCCAGCAGCCAAACAGGGACATCTTATGGCTACACCTTC.